These 30 T cell receptor beta chains were all obtained from the same sample, sequenced in a study of tumor-infiltrating lymphocytes in primary liver carcinoma. Each 20-30 mg portion of unsorted bulk tissue served as the source for co-extraction of RNA and DNA. The authors made TCR beta cDNA from 500 to 600 ng total RNA with a constant-region primer. Three nested multiplex PCR rounds of slightly modified ARM-PCR generated TCR beta libraries. Investigators reported that the first two PCR rounds, at roughly 11 cycles each, used TRBV1-TRBV30 forward primers with a C-beta reverse primer. From the multiplex PCR reads, TCRdb called clonotypes with MiXCR, one entry per CDR3 protein. This table has 90,000 to 110,000 distinct CDR3 sequences, about four fifths appearing once. Sequencing input: liver tumor tissue from sampling region 3. Subset described: tumor region T3, left-lateral pole. The source of these receptors is a man aged 40-49 years with primary liver carcinoma and hepatitis B virus infection.

This sequence joins TRBV11-2 and TRBJ2-7; perhaps TRBD2 as D (5 bases). CDR3 length: 15 amino acids. V shed 7 bases and J shed 5 bases, with 21 bases lying between them. CDR1 and CDR2 (germline): SGHAT, FQNNGV. The CDR3: CASTIEASGSHEQYF. CDR3 sequence (DNA): TGTGCCAGCACCATAGAAGCTAGTGGGAGCCACGAGCAGTACTTC.

This clonotype was seen only a few times. This chain links TRBV12-3 or TRBV12-4 with TRBJ1-5, with D maybe TRBD1 (5 bases). Trimming stripped 7 bases from V and 0 bases from J, with 19 bases between. This CDR3 has 17 residues. Here the CDR3 reads CASNHLSGSNSNQPQHF. The CDR3 DNA sequence: TGTGCCAGCAACCACCTTTCAGGGAGCAATAGCAATCAGCCCCAGCATTTT.

Note on this clonotype: At one end, the junction sequence differs from germline, possibly due to a read error. The chain employs TRBV11-1 and TRBJ2-4; 10 nucleotides line up with TRBD2. Germline V gene data show CDR1 as SGHAT and CDR2 as FQDESV (reference sequence). The CDR3 has 17 residues. CDR3 amino acids: CASSFPETSGTENIEYF. In DNA form, the CDR3 reads TGTGCCAGCAGCTTTCCCGAAACTAGCGGGACCGAAAACATTGAGTACTTC.

The chain couples TRBV11-2 to TRBJ2-2, with D perhaps matching TRBD2 (6 bases). CDR1 and CDR2 (germline): SGHAT, FQNNGV. There are 15 residues in the CDR3. Trimming removed 5 bases at V and 7 bases at J, with 17 bases between. CDR3 nucleotides: TGTGCCAGCAGCCGTGTCCGTGGGAGGATCGGGGAGCTGTTTTTT. Its translation: CASSRVRGRIGELFF.

This clonotype was recorded only once. An end of the junction does not agree with germline; a read error may underlie this. The chain employs TRBV2 and TRBJ2-1; D tentatively reads TRBD1 or TRBD2 (7 bases each). This CDR3 region has 14 residues. From germline, CDR1 is SNHLY and CDR2 FYNNEI. CDR3 in DNA: TGTGCCATCTGGGGCTCAGGGGGGGCGAATGAACAGTTCTTC. This sequence encodes CAIWGSGGANEQFF.

As regards this clonotype: The junction does not match germline at one end; this may be a read error. This chain connects TRBV6-6 to TRBJ2-5; D gene unclear. The germline gives CDR1 MNHNY, CDR2 SVGAGI (reference sequence). This CDR3 spans 14 amino acids. DNA for the CDR3: TGTGTCAGCAGTCATGGGCGGCTACAAGAGACCCAGTACTTC. It specifies CVSSHGRLQETQYF.

The chain couples TRBV29-1 to TRBJ1-1; D gene uncertain. CDR3 size: 14 residues. Germline V lookup: CDR1 SQVTM, CDR2 ANQGSEA. Trimming pared 7 bases from V and 1 base from J, leaving 16 bases between. In DNA form, the CDR3 reads TGCAGCGCTGGAAGAGGACTGGGGAACACTGAAGCTTTCTTT. Protein: CSAGRGLGNTEAFF.

This clonotype was counted at least ten times. J is TRBJ2-3 and V is TRBV5-1, with D tentatively TRBD2 (5 bases). This CDR3 comprises 11 residues. CDR1 is SGHRS, CDR2 YFSETQ, per germline. V was cut by 6 bases and J by 5 bases, with 7 bases left in between. The CDR3 region has the DNA TGCGCCAGCAAACGGGGAGATACGCAGTATTTT. It specifies CASKRGDTQYF.

J is TRBJ1-2 and V is TRBV29-1; D may be TRBD1 (5 bases). V lost 1 base to trimming and J lost 11 bases, with 8 bases between them. Germline V lookup: CDR1 SQVTM, CDR2 ANQGSEA. The CDR3 consists of 10 residues. DNA for the CDR3: TGCAGCGTTGAAGGGGACGGTTACACCTTC. As protein: CSVEGDGYTF.

This clonotype was seen a handful of times. This chain links TRBV5-4 with TRBJ2-5; no clear D gene. Germline assignment: CDR1 SGHNT and CDR2 YYREEE (reference sequence). With 0 bases removed from V and 14 bases from J, the gap between germline ends came to 14 bases. CDR3 length: 12 residues. The CDR3 reads CASSLDKVVEYF. DNA of the CDR3: TGTGCCAGCAGCTTGGACAAGGTCGTCGAATACTTC.

About this clonotype itself: The CDR3 carries no conserved terminal phenylalanine or tryptophan, so it likely arises from a read error. The chain carries TRBV29-1 and TRBJ2-3; the match to TRBD1 covers 10 bases. This CDR3 is 14 amino acids long. The V gene's germline CDR1 is SQVTM and CDR2 ANQGSEA. V was pared by 5 bases and J by 4 bases, with 6 bases of the junction left unmatched. The CDR3 region is CSVSGTGVSDTQYL. CDR3 bases: TGCAGCGTTTCCGGGACAGGGGTATCAGATACGCAGTATTTG.

The chain has TRBV10-3 and TRBJ2-7, with D uncertain. Trimming left V 0 bases short and J 10 bases short, with 28 bases between. This CDR3 contains 18 residues. Germline V gene sequence: CDR1 ENHRY, CDR2 SYGVKD. The CDR3 sequence is CAISESVQPVRRAYVQYF. The CDR3 nucleotides read TGTGCCATCAGTGAGTCGGTCCAGCCGGTCCGTAGAGCCTACGTACAGTACTTC.

The rearrangement links TRBV10-2 to TRBJ2-7; perhaps TRBD1 as D (5 bases). With 6 bases removed from V and 0 bases from J, the gap between germline ends came to 12 bases. Germline CDR1 and CDR2: WSHSY and SAAADI. The CDR3 is 14 amino acids. The CDR3 nucleotides are TGCGCCAGCAGAGCCACAGGAGACTCCTACGAGCAGTACTTC. It is translated as CASRATGDSYEQYF.

As concerns this clonotype: One junction end disagrees with the germline gene, perhaps due to a read error. The chain has TRBV7-2 and TRBJ1-2, with a weak D call TRBD1 (6 bases). Germline V gene data show CDR1 as SGHTA and CDR2 as FQGNSA. CDR3 length: 13 amino acids. The chain's CDR3 is CASSLGANYGFTF. CDR3 bases: TGTGCCAGCAGCCTGGGGGCTAACTATGGCTTCACCTTC.

This chain joins TRBV5-1 and TRBJ2-5, with D maybe TRBD1 (6 bases). Trimming removed 4 bases at V and 1 base at J, with 14 bases between. Germline-derived CDR1 and CDR2 are SGHRS and YFSETQ. The CDR3 totals 15 residues. CDR3 nucleotides: TGCGCCAGCAGCCACGACAGGTTAGGCCAAGAGACCCAGTACTTC. This sequence encodes CASSHDRLGQETQYF.

This clonotype was seen ten or more times. The chain couples TRBV6-5 to TRBJ2-3, with 11 bases fitting TRBD1. V gave up 4 bases and J gave up 5 bases; unmatched junction bases: 11. Germline CDR1 reads MNHEY; CDR2 reads SVGAGI. The CDR3 contains 17 residues. The CDR3 nucleotides read TGTGCCAGCAGTTCCGAGACGCCGGGACAGGGGGGAGATACGCAGTATTTT. Its translation: CASSSETPGQGGDTQYF.

The chain has TRBV11-1 and TRBJ2-2; no clear D gene. Germline-derived CDR1 and CDR2 are SGHAT and FQDESV (reference sequence). The CDR3 sequence is 15 residues long. CDR3 coding DNA: TGTCCCAACAGCTATATAGGACCTTTCCCCGGGGAGCTGTTTTTT. The encoded protein is CPNSYIGPFPGELFF.

This chain joins TRBV4-1 and TRBJ2-1; tentative D call: TRBD2 (5 bases). The ends were cut back, 1 base at V and 4 bases at J, with 11 bases in the middle. CDR3 size: 15 residues. CDR1 is MGHRA and CDR2 is YSYEKL in the germline V gene. CDR3 sequence: CASSQVGIAYNEQFF. Here the CDR3 DNA reads TGCGCCAGCAGCCAAGTCGGGATTGCGTACAATGAGCAGTTCTTC.

In the case of this clonotype: Likely a read error: the CDR3 ends without its conserved phenylalanine or tryptophan. The J gene is TRBJ1-5, the V gene TRBV5-1, with D possibly matching TRBD1 (6 bases). Looked up from germline, CDR1 is SGHRS and CDR2 is YFSETQ. CDR3 length: 15 amino acids. In nucleotides, the CDR3 is TGCGCCAGCAACCCAGGGGCGAATAGCAATAAGCCCCAGCATCTT. It specifies CASNPGANSNKPQHL.

This clonotype was detected only a few times. This sequence may be a read error, since a much larger clone differs from it by one base. V is TRBV30 and J is TRBJ1-1, with unresolved D. The germline gives CDR1 GTSNPN, CDR2 SVGIG (reference sequence). The length of the CDR3 is 11 residues. V was trimmed by 4 bases and J by 6 bases, leaving 9 bases between them. The chain's CDR3 is CAWKQRAEAFF. CDR3 sequence (DNA): TGTGCCTGGAAACAGAGGGCTGAAGCTTTCTTT.

As for this clonotype: A junction boundary mismatches the germline segment, possibly from a read error. The chain carries TRBV11-2 and TRBJ1-2; D gene ambiguous. Germline V gene data show CDR1 as SGHAT and CDR2 as FQNNGV. The CDR3 totals 13 residues. The CDR3 loop reads CVSSLFAFYGYIF. In nucleotides, the CDR3 is TGTGTCAGCAGCTTATTTGCTTTCTATGGCTACATCTTC.

About this clonotype itself: The germline gene is not matched at one end of the junction; a read error may be the cause. CDR3 DNA sequence: TGTGCCAACAGCTCGGACAGGAAAGGGGCAGATACGCAGTATTTT. It codes for CANSSDRKGADTQYF. The chain couples TRBV7-9 to TRBJ2-3, with TRBD1 identical over 7 bases. Germline lookup yields CDR1 SEHNR and CDR2 FQNEAQ (reference sequence). This CDR3 is 15 amino acids long.

Comments on this clonotype: One end of the junction varies from germline; a read error may be responsible. This rearrangement joins TRBV11-2 to TRBJ1-6; D remains unclear. This CDR3 has 13 amino acids. Germline CDR1 is SGHAT and CDR2 is FQNNGV. In nucleotides, the CDR3 is TGTACCAGCAGTCCCTACACGGATTCACCCATCCACTTT. It yields the protein CTSSPYTDSPIHF.

Turning to this clonotype: Because it lacks the conserved phenylalanine or tryptophan at the end, this CDR3 is likely a read error. The limits of the CDR3 on the DNA are not certain, so only TCRdb's listed CDR3 is given. The gene calls are TRBV29-1 and TRBJ2-7; the table's D call TRBD2 went unverified against the DNA. Germline V gene data show CDR1 as SQVTM and CDR2 as ANQGSEA. The CDR3 comprises 14 residues, both ends counted. This CDR3 is CSVGTSGKSGERYY.

V and J are TRBV5-1 and TRBJ2-3; the match to TRBD2 covers 8 bases. Per the germline V gene, CDR1 is SGHRS and CDR2 is YFSETQ. The CDR3 is 15 amino acids. Trimming cost V 5 bases and J 4 bases; bases outside gene matches: 9. This CDR3 reads CASRTSVRAADTQYF. Here the CDR3 DNA reads TGCGCCAGCAGGACTAGCGTAAGGGCTGCAGATACGCAGTATTTT.

This clonotype was detected only once. The rearrangement joins TRBV11-1 to TRBJ2-7; 7 nucleotides align to TRBD1. V lost 10 bases, J lost 3 bases, and 9 bases stayed unmatched. The CDR3 sequence is 13 residues long. CDR1 is SGHAT and CDR2 is FQDESV in the germline V gene (reference sequence). The CDR3 region has the DNA TGTGCCATCAGGGGGAAGGGATACTACGAGCAGTACTTC. Its protein product is CAIRGKGYYEQYF.

This clonotype was picked up a small number of times. The chain employs TRBV7-9 and TRBJ2-7; D might be TRBD1 (6 bases). V lost 1 base and J lost 10, with 14 bases in between. The germline V gene has CDR1 SEHNR and CDR2 FQNEAQ (reference sequence). The CDR3 covers 13 residues. The CDR3 DNA sequence: TGTGCCAGCAGCTTAGGGACAGTCACCTCTCAGTACTTC. Translated: CASSLGTVTSQYF.

This chain links TRBV11-2 with TRBJ2-5; D remains unclear. The CDR3 has 15 amino acids. Germline V gives CDR1 SGHAT, CDR2 FQNNGV. The V end lost 4 bases, the J end lost 7 bases, and 19 bases lay between the germline ends. The CDR3 here is CASSSRSAPLVTQYF. The CDR3 DNA follows: TGTGCCAGCAGCTCCCGGTCAGCCCCACTGGTGACCCAGTACTTC.

Worth noting for this clonotype: One junction end does not reproduce the germline sequence, and a read error may be involved. V usage is TRBV5-4 and J usage is TRBJ2-7; the match to TRBD1 covers 7 bases. The germline V gene has CDR1 SGHNT and CDR2 YYREEE (reference sequence). This CDR3 comprises 14 residues. CDR3 loop: CAISKERGLYEQYF. As DNA, the CDR3 is TGTGCCATCAGCAAAGAGAGGGGGCTATACGAGCAGTACTTC.

Regarding this clonotype: Sequence at one end of the junction differs from germline and may be a read error. The chain has TRBV6-1 and TRBJ2-7, with D possibly matching TRBD1 (6 bases). This CDR3 spans 15 amino acids. Germline values: CDR1 MNHNS, CDR2 SASEGT. Here the CDR3 DNA reads TGTGACAGCAGTGAAGCCGACAGGAGCTCCTACGAGCAGTACTTC. Residues: CDSSEADRSSYEQYF.